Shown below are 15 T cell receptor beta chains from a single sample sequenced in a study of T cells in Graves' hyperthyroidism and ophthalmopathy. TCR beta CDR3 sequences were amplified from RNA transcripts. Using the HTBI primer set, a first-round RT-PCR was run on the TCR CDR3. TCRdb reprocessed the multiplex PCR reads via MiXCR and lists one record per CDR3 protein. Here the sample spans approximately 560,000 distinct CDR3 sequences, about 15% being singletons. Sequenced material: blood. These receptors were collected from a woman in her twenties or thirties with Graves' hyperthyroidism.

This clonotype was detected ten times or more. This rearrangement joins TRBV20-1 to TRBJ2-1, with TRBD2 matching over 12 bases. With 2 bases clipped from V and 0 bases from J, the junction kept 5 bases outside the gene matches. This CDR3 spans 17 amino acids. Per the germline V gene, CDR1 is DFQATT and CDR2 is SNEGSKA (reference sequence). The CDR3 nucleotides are TGCAGTGCTAGACGCCTAGCGGGAGGGCCCTCCTACAATGAGCAGTTCTTC. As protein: CSARRLAGGPSYNEQFF.

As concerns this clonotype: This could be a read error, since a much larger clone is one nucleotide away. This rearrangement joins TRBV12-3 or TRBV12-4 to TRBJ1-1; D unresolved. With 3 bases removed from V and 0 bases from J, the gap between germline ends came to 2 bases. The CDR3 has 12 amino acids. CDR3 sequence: CASSFMNTEAFF. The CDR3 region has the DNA TGTGCCAGCAGTTTCATGAACACTGAAGCTTTCTTT.

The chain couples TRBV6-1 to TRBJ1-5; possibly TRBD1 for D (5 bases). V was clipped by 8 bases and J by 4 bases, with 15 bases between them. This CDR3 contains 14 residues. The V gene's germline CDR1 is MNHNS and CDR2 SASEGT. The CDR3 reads CASHRQGLNQPQHF. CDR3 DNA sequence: TGTGCCAGCCATCGGCAGGGATTAAATCAGCCCCAGCATTTT.

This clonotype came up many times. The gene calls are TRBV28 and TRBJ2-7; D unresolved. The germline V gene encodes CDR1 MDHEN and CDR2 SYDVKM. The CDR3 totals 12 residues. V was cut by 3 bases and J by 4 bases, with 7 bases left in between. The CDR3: CASSFRIYEQYF. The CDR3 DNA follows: TGTGCCAGCAGTTTTAGGATTTACGAGCAGTACTTC.

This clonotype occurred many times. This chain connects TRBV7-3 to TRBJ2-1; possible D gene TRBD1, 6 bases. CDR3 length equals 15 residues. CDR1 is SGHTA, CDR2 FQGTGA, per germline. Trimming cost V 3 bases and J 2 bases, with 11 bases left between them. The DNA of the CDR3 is TGTGCCAGCAGCTTGGGGGCTTGGACCTACAATGAGCAGTTCTTC. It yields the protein CASSLGAWTYNEQFF.

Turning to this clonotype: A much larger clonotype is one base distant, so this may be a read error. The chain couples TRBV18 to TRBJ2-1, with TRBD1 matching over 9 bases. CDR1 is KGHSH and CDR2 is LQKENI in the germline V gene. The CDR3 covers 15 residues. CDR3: CASSDRGYTYSEQFF. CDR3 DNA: TGTGCCAGCTCGGACAGGGGTTACACTTACAGTGAGCAGTTCTTC.

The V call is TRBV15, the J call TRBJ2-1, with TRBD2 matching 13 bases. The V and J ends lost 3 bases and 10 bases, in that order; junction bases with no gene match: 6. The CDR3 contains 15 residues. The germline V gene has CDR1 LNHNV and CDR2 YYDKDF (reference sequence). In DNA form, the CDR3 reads TGTGCCACCAGCAGCCCGGGACTAGCGGGAAGCGAGCAGTTCTTC. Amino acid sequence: CATSSPGLAGSEQFF.

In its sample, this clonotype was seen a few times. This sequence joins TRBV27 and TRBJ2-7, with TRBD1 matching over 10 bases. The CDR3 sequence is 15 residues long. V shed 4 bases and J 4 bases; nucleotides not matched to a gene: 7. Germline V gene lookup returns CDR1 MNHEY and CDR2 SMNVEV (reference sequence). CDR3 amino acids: CASSSSGTGVYEQYF. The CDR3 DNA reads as TGTGCCAGCAGTTCATCAGGGACAGGGGTATACGAGCAGTACTTC.

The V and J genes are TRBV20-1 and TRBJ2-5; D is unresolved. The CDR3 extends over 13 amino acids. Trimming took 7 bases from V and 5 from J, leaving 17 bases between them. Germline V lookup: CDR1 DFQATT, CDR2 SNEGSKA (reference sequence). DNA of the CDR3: TGCAGTGTCTCCCCGTCTAGTCTGGAGACCCAGTACTTC. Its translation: CSVSPSSLETQYF.

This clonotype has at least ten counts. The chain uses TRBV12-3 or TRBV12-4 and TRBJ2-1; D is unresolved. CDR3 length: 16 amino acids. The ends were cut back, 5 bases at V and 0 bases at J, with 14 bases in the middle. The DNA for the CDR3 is TGTGCCAGCAGTAACCAGCCAGCGAGCTCCTACAATGAGCAGTTCTTC. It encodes CASSNQPASSYNEQFF.

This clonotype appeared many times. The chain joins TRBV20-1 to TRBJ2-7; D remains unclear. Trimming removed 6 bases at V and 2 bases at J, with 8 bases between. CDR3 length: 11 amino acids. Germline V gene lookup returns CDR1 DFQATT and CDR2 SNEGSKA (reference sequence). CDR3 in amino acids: CSAPRTYEQYF. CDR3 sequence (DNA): TGCAGTGCCCCTAGGACCTACGAGCAGTACTTC.

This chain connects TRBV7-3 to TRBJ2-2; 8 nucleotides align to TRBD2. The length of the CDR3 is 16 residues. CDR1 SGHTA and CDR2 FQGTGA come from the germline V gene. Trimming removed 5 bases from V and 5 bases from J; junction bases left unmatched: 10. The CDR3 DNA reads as TGTGCCAGCAGCACAACCGGGACTAGTAGGACCGGGGAGCTGTTTTTT. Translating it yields CASSTTGTSRTGELFF.

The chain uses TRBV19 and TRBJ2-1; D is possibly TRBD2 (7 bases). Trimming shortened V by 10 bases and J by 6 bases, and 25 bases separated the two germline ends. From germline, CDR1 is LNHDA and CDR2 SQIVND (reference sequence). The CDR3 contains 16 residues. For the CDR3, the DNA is TGTGCCACTCACCTCCCAGGGGTAGCGGGTATCAATGAGCAGTTCTTC. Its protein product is CATHLPGVAGINEQFF. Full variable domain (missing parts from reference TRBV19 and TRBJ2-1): DGGITQSPKYLFRKEGQNVTLSCEQNLNHDAMYWYRQDPGQGLRLIYYSQIVNDFQKGDIAEGYSVSREKKESFPLTVTSAQKNPTAFYLCATHLPGVAGINEQFFGPGTRLTVL.

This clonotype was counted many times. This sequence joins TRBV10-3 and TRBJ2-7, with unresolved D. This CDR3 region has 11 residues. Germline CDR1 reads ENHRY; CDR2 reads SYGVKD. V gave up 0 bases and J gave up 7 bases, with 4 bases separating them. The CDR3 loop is CAISESGEQYF. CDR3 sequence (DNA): TGTGCCATCAGTGAGTCGGGGGAGCAGTACTTC.

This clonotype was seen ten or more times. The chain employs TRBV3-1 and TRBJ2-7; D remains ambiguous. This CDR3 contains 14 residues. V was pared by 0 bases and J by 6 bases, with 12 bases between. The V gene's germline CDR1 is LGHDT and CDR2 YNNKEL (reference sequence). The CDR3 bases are TGTGCCAGCAGCCAAGATGTGGAAGGGCCCGAGCAGTACTTC. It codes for CASSQDVEGPEQYF.